What follows are 14 T cell receptor beta chains derived from one specimen sequenced in a study of persistence of HIV-infected CD4 T cells. Cells were stimulated with overlapping HIV-1 Gag 15-mer peptides. Sorting selected CD4+ T cells upregulating both CD40 ligand and CD69. The immunoSEQ assay was version 4, run in survey mode. Here immunoSEQ multiplex PCR was the method, and the copy in TCRdb shows in-frame clones only, minus some. The sample contains some 13,000 clones, about 60% of which appear only once. No antigen has been assigned to these receptors. Material: CD4+ T cells sorted from PBMCs after approximately 19-hour stimulation, obtained from a patient who received antiretroviral therapy. The origin of the receptors is an adult man with HIV who was CMV-seropositive.

The J gene is TRBJ2-7, the V gene TRBV5-1; TRBD2 agrees at 7 bases. This CDR3 has 16 amino acids. Trimming took 4 bases from V and 4 from J; bases not matched to a gene: 14. The germline CDR1 and CDR2 sequences are SGHRS and YFSETQ. The CDR3 is CASSPGRRGSGYEQYF. The CDR3 DNA follows: TGCGCCAGCAGCCCCGGAAGGCGCGGGAGTGGTTACGAGCAGTACTTC. The complete variable domain, with remaining parts taken from reference TRBV5-1 and TRBJ2-7, reads KAGVTQTPRYLIKTRGQQVTLSCSPISGHRSVSWYQQTPGQGLQFLFEYFSETQRNKGNFPGRFSGRQFSNSRSEMNVSTLELGDSALYLCASSPGRRGSGYEQYFGPGTRLTVT.

This clone was seen only once. This chain connects TRBV11-2 to TRBJ2-7; D uncertain. CDR3 length: 14 amino acids. Germline values: CDR1 SGHAT, CDR2 FQNNGV. The V end lost 1 base, the J end lost 0 bases, and 7 bases lay between the germline ends. The CDR3 loop is CASSLAGTSYEQYF. The CDR3 bases are TGTGCCAGCAGCTTAGCTGGCACCTCCTACGAGCAGTACTTC.

This clone occurred a few times. The chain combines TRBV11-3 with TRBJ2-5; perhaps D is TRBD1 or TRBD2 (5 bases each). CDR3 length: 17 amino acids. The V end lost 3 bases, the J end lost 2 bases, and 19 bases lay between the germline ends. The V gene's germline CDR1 is SGHNT and CDR2 YENEEA. CDR3 protein: CASSFSRGRDTQETQYF. CDR3 nucleotides: TGTGCCAGCAGCTTTTCTCGGGGCAGGGATACGCAAGAGACCCAGTACTTC.

As DNA, the CDR3 is TGTGCCAGCAGCTCACCCCTAAATTCACCCCTCCACTTT. It codes for CASSSPLNSPLHF. The rearrangement uses TRBV7-2 and TRBJ1-6; D is undetermined. The germline V gene encodes CDR1 SGHTA and CDR2 FQGNSA. CDR3 length: 13 amino acids. Trimming cost V 4 bases and J 7 bases, with 8 bases left between them.

The chain recombines TRBV19 with TRBJ1-6, with D uncertain. This CDR3 is built from 13 residues. V lost 6 bases and J 5 bases, leaving 8 bases between the germline ends. From germline, CDR1 is LNHDA and CDR2 SQIVND (reference sequence). The CDR3 nucleotides read TGTGCCAGTAGAGGCGGGAATAATTCACCCCTCCACTTT. As protein: CASRGGNNSPLHF.

The gene calls are TRBV7-2 and TRBJ1-6, with 9 bases identical to TRBD1. The germline V gene has CDR1 SGHTA and CDR2 FQGNSA. After removal of 6 bases from V and 0 bases from J, the junction contained 3 bases not matched to a gene. The CDR3 sequence is 16 residues long. The chain's CDR3 is CASRDRGSSYNSPLHF. The DNA for the CDR3 is TGTGCCAGCAGGGACAGGGGTAGCTCCTATAATTCACCCCTCCACTTT.

V gene TRBV9 combines with J gene TRBJ2-1; D possibly uses TRBD1 or TRBD2 (5 bases each). Trimming took off 0 bases at V and 9 bases at J, with 13 bases between the two ends. In germline, CDR1 is SGDLS, CDR2 YYNGEE. The CDR3 sequence is 14 residues long. CDR3 sequence (DNA): TGTGCCAGCAGCGTAGCTTTTGAGGGGACTGAGCAGTTCTTC. The encoded protein is CASSVAFEGTEQFF.

V gene TRBV6-5 combines with J gene TRBJ1-4; D remains ambiguous. This CDR3 is 11 amino acids long. V shed 11 bases and J shed 9 bases, with 13 bases lying between them. CDR1 is MNHEY, CDR2 SVGAGI, per germline. The chain's CDR3 is CASERSKKLFF. The CDR3 nucleotides are TGTGCCTCGGAACGGAGCAAAAAACTGTTTTTT.

The chain uses TRBV5-8 and TRBJ1-6; 8 bases are shared with TRBD1. CDR3 size: 17 residues. V lost 2 bases, J lost 2 bases, and 6 bases stayed unmatched. CDR1 and CDR2 from the germline V gene are SGHTS and YDEGEE. DNA of the CDR3: TGTGCCAGCAGCTTCCGACAGGGGAGGACCTATAATTCACCCCTCCACTTT. Protein product: CASSFRQGRTYNSPLHF.

This chain connects TRBV4-2 to TRBJ2-1; D is possibly TRBD2 (5 bases). This CDR3 has 12 amino acids. The ends were cut back, 3 bases at V and 11 bases at J, with 11 bases in the middle. CDR1 is LGHNA and CDR2 is YNFKEQ in the germline V gene. Here the CDR3 reads CASSQGSSQQFF. The CDR3 DNA is TGTGCCAGCAGCCAGGGGAGCTCGCAGCAGTTCTTC.

The chain is built from TRBV9 and TRBJ2-3; D is perhaps TRBD2 (6 bases). The CDR3 contains 17 residues. Trimming pared 0 bases from V and 2 bases from J, leaving 16 bases between. CDR1 is SGDLS, CDR2 YYNGEE, per germline. CDR3 sequence (DNA): TGTGCCAGCAGCGTAGCACCGGGACTCACGTACACAGATACGCAGTATTTT. This codes for CASSVAPGLTYTDTQYF.

This clone is labeled medium-sized. The chain uses TRBV2 and TRBJ1-5, with D unclear. CDR3 length equals 13 residues. Trimming stripped 2 bases from V and 8 bases from J, with 10 bases between. CDR1 and CDR2 (germline): SNHLY, FYNNEI. The CDR3 protein is CASSEIRSEPQHF. DNA for the CDR3: TGTGCCAGCAGTGAAATTCGGTCAGAGCCCCAGCATTTT. The variable domain in full, completed from reference TRBV2 and TRBJ1-5, reads EPEVTQTPSHQVTQMGQEVILRCVPISNHLYFYWYRQILGQKVEFLVSFYNNEISEKSEIFDDQFSVERPDGSNFTLKIRSTKLEDSAMYFCASSEIRSEPQHFGDGTRLSIL.

The chain combines TRBV28 with TRBJ1-1; 8 bases are a match to TRBD1. With V trimmed by 6 bases and J by 2 bases, 17 bases remained unmatched. This CDR3 is built from 18 residues. Germline values: CDR1 MDHEN, CDR2 SYDVKM. The CDR3 reads CASSPIRLFRGRNTEAFF. Here the CDR3 DNA reads TGTGCCAGCAGCCCGATTCGGCTCTTCAGGGGGCGAAACACTGAAGCTTTCTTT.

The sample holds a few counts of this clone. The chain has TRBV30 and TRBJ1-1, with D unclear. Per the germline V gene, CDR1 is GTSNPN and CDR2 is SVGIG (reference sequence). This CDR3 contains 13 residues. V was pared by 0 bases and J by 1 base, with 6 bases between. The CDR3 sequence: CAWSVGKNTEAFF. CDR3 in DNA: TGTGCCTGGAGTGTAGGGAAGAACACTGAAGCTTTCTTT.